The T cell receptor (beta chain) described here comes from a study of blood T cells in healthy people across ages. Using a J-beta primer mix together with a sample-barcoded 5' primer, a second PCR was run for about 6 to 12 cycles. TCRdb re-called the 5' RACE reads with MiXCR, one entry per CDR3 protein. The data contain about 1,800,000 distinct CDR3 sequences, 28% of them seen just once; the ten biggest clones take up over 7%. This CDR3 is 15 amino acids long. CDR1 and CDR2 from the germline V gene are DFQATT and SNEGSKA (reference sequence). V gene TRBV20-1 combines with J gene TRBJ2-5; D might be TRBD1 or TRBD2, each matching 6 bases. The end of the DNA fits TRBJ2-7 better, so the J call may be wrong. This clonotype originated in a woman younger than 45 in good health. Input material: blood. The CDR3 reads CSAREGGTPFREQYF. The CDR3, as DNA: TGCAGTGCTAGAGAAGGGGGGACTCCCTTCCGCGAGCAGTACTTC.